This T cell receptor beta chain comes out of a study of blood T cell repertoires in COVID-19. Across the whole study: The United States, Italy and Spain provided the acute and convalescent COVID-19 samples. Sample material is recorded as cDNA or gDNA derived from T cells, B-cell-depleted T cells, or PBMCs.

Original handling: By means of reference gene primer amplification, nucleated cell counts were estimated. The protocol was immunoSEQ multiplex PCR, while the TCRdb copy is restricted to in-frame clones and leaves out a portion. Clonal size and the V and J genes are those of that table, whereas D and trimming came from the DNA. The sample consists of 250,000 or so clones, 85% to 95% of them appearing once. Enrolment of Seattle patients took place during active infection, and they were followed longitudinally. CDR3 length: 14 residues. Germline CDR1 is MNHEY and CDR2 is SVGEGT. Trimming at V came to 6 bases and at J to 2 bases, leaving 4 bases not matched to a gene.

The V gene is TRBV6-2 or TRBV6-3, the J gene TRBJ1-3; TRBD1 aligns across 7 bases. The receptor comes from a man aged 25-45 years with COVID-19, enrolled during active disease. The sequenced material came from peripheral blood. The CDR3 is CASSPTGTGNTIYF. DNA of the CDR3: TGTGCCAGCAGCCCGACAGGGACTGGAAACACCATATATTTT.